The source of this TCR beta chain is a study of regulatory T cells in long-lasting Graves disease. Study in general: Newly diagnosed Graves' patients took antithyroid drugs under 3 months. Study results and limitations: Under persistent disease, TRBV28, TRBJ1-2 and TRBJ2-5 were used preferentially.

V dropped 2 bases and J dropped 3 bases, with 11 bases sitting between them. Germline CDR1 and CDR2: SQVTM and ANQGSEA. The CDR3 loop spans 13 amino acids. The time point is: newly diagnosed GD, antithyroid drugs for less than 3 months. After RNA was extracted from PBMCs, the TCR library was made from it. Sequencing libraries for TCR beta were prepared with iRepertoire HTBI primers and Arm-PCR of CDR3 regions. TCRdb ran MiXCR on the multiplex PCR reads and lists one entry per CDR3 protein. The data show some 600,000 distinct CDR3 sequences, with about 15% seen just once and around 12% held by the top ten. This clonotype showed up many times. The target antigen is unknown. This same sample was also taken into another study, of T cells in Graves' hyperthyroidism and ophthalmopathy. This second study notes: It was uncontrolled infection, other autoimmune disease, pregnancy or lactation that excluded patients.

The receptor was derived from a man aged 18 to 35 with Graves disease. The J gene is TRBJ2-7, the V gene TRBV29-1; D gene uncertain. This specimen consisted of peripheral blood mononuclear cells (PBMCs), obtained at new diagnosis, from a patient treated with antithyroid drugs. CDR3 coding DNA: TGCAGCGTTGAACGTGACTCCAACTACGAGCAGTACTTC. This codes for CSVERDSNYEQYF.